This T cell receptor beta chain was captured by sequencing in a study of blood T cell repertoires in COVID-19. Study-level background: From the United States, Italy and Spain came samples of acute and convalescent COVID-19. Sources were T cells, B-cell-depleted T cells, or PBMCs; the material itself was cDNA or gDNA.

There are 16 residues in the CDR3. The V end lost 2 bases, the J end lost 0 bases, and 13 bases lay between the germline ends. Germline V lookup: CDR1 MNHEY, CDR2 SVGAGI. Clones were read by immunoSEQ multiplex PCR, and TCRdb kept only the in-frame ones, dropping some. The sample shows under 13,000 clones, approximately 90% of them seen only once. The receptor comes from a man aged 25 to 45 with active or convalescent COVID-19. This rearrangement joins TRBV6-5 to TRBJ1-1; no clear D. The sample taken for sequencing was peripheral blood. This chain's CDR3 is CASSYDGWHMNTEAFF. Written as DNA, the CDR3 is TGTGCCAGCAGTTACGACGGGTGGCACATGAACACTGAAGCTTTCTTT.